The entry below describes one T cell receptor (beta chain). This sample was taken from a study of T cells after yellow fever vaccination. Making TCR cDNA involved 5'RACE template switching, which added UMIs and a universal primer site. TCRdb fed the 5' RACE reads into MiXCR, producing one record per CDR3 protein. The repertoire holds about 320,000 distinct CDR3 sequences, with roughly a tenth as singletons. CDR1 is SGHTA and CDR2 is FQGTGA in the germline V gene. V lost 8 bases, J lost 5 bases, and 16 bases lay in between. The CDR3 consists of 14 residues. The material was CD4+ T cells sorted from PBMCs, obtained 45 days after the yellow fever booster vaccination. J is TRBJ2-4 and V is TRBV7-3, with D tentatively TRBD2 (6 bases). The sequence was obtained from a man aged 18 to 30 who received the YFV17D yellow fever vaccine. The CDR3 coding sequence is TGTGCCAGCTCCGAAACCGGGACTCAAAACATTCAGTACTTC. This encodes CASSETGTQNIQYF.